Below are 3 T cell receptor beta chains sequenced from a single sample in a study of T cell responses to AZD1222 COVID-19 vaccine. Assay: immunoSEQ multiplex PCR; the TCRdb copy retains only in-frame clones and omits some. The data contain about 120,000 clones, roughly 90% of them seen just once; the ten biggest clones take up roughly 1.6%. This specimen was peripheral blood, taken on day 0 of AZD1222 vaccination. The receptors derive from an adult in good health.

This chain joins TRBV5-1 and TRBJ2-5; the D call may be TRBD1 or TRBD2 (6 bases each). Germline V gene sequence: CDR1 SGHRS, CDR2 YFSETQ. Trimming stripped 4 bases from V and 4 bases from J, with 17 bases between. The CDR3 spans 15 residues. The CDR3 reads CASSNREAILETQYF. The CDR3 nucleotides are TGCGCCAGCAGCAACAGGGAGGCCATCCTAGAGACCCAGTACTTC. The complete variable domain, with remaining parts taken from reference TRBV5-1 and TRBJ2-5, reads KAGVTQTPRYLIKTRGQQVTLSCSPISGHRSVSWYQQTPGQGLQFLFEYFSETQRNKGNFPGRFSGRQFSNSRSEMNVSTLELGDSALYLCASSNREAILETQYFGPGTRLLVL.

The chain employs TRBV19 and TRBJ2-7; 7 bases line up with TRBD2. Germline-derived CDR1 and CDR2 are LNHDA and SQIVND (reference sequence). The junction had 8 bases not matched to a gene; V was cut back by 5 bases and J by 1 base. There are 15 residues in the CDR3. CDR3 bases: TGTGCCAGTAGTCCCTTCCTGGGGGGGTCCTACGAGCAGTACTTC. Its protein is CASSPFLGGSYEQYF.

The chain combines TRBV7-3 with TRBJ2-6; D gene ambiguous. The length of the CDR3 is 14 residues. Trimming removed 1 base at V and 1 base at J, with 2 bases between. Germline V gene sequence: CDR1 SGHTA, CDR2 FQGTGA. The chain's CDR3 is CASSLKSGANVLTF. CDR3 coding DNA: TGTGCCAGCAGCTTAAAGTCTGGGGCCAACGTCCTGACTTTC.